Shown below are 23 T cell receptor beta chains from a single sample sequenced in a study of blood T cell repertoires in COVID-19. Some clones are missing from TCRdb's copy, which holds only in-frame ones; the method was immunoSEQ multiplex PCR. The data show 310,000 or so clones, with around 87% seen just once and 1.7% held by the top ten. What was sequenced was PBMCs or T cells enriched from blood (not recorded which). These receptors were collected from a woman aged 18-35 years with acute COVID-19.

The V and J genes are TRBV24-1 and TRBJ2-5, with 7 positions matching TRBD2. Germline V gene sequence: CDR1 KGHDR, CDR2 SFDVKD. V gave up 5 bases and J gave up 5 bases; unmatched junction bases: 13. The CDR3 covers 16 residues. This CDR3 is CATSGASGGEWETQYF. In nucleotides, the CDR3 is TGTGCCACCAGTGGGGCTAGCGGAGGGGAGTGGGAGACCCAGTACTTC.

This rearrangement joins TRBV7-9 to TRBJ1-6; D gene ambiguous. The CDR3 loop spans 13 amino acids. Trimming removed 5 bases at V and 8 bases at J, with 10 bases between. Germline V gives CDR1 SEHNR, CDR2 FQNEAQ (reference sequence). This CDR3 reads CASSTTPDSPLHF. Here the CDR3 DNA reads TGTGCCAGCAGCACTACGCCAGATTCACCCCTCCACTTT.

This clone was seen only a few times. The chain recombines TRBV2 with TRBJ2-7, with D possibly being TRBD1 (5 bases). From germline, CDR1 is SNHLY and CDR2 FYNNEI. The CDR3 length is 13 residues. V was trimmed by 6 bases and J by 3 bases, leaving 12 bases between them. The CDR3 here is CASSRTTIYEQYF. The CDR3 nucleotides are TGTGCCAGCAGCCGGACAACCATCTACGAGCAGTACTTC.

This sequence joins TRBV6-5 and TRBJ2-2; TRBD2 agrees at 8 bases. CDR1 and CDR2 from the germline V gene are MNHEY and SVGAGI. V shed 7 bases, J shed 7 bases, and the junction held 8 bases outside the gene matches. CDR3 size: 14 residues. This chain's CDR3 is CASTSRGGLGELFF. The CDR3 region has the DNA TGTGCCAGCACCTCCCGGGGGGGACTCGGGGAGCTGTTTTTT.

The sample holds one count of this clone. This sequence joins TRBV5-1 and TRBJ1-4, with TRBD1 matching over 10 bases. Losses at the gene ends were 1 base for V and 7 bases for J; bases not matched to a gene: 10. The CDR3 covers 17 residues. Germline assignment: CDR1 SGHRS and CDR2 YFSETQ. The CDR3 protein is CASSLMGQGLVGEKLFF. CDR3 DNA sequence: TGCGCCAGCAGCTTGATGGGACAGGGGCTGGTTGGTGAAAAACTGTTTTTT.

This chain connects TRBV5-1 to TRBJ2-2; D not resolved. Trimming shortened V by 6 bases and J by 1 base, and 7 bases separated the two germline ends. The CDR3 consists of 13 residues. Germline V CDR1 and CDR2: SGHRS, YFSETQ. The CDR3 protein is CASIEVNTGELFF. In DNA form, the CDR3 reads TGCGCCAGCATTGAGGTGAACACCGGGGAGCTGTTTTTT. Variable domain in full (rest from reference TRBV5-1 and TRBJ2-2): KAGVTQTPRYLIKTRGQQVTLSCSPISGHRSVSWYQQTPGQGLQFLFEYFSETQRNKGNFPGRFSGRQFSNSRSEMNVSTLELGDSALYLCASIEVNTGELFFGEGSRLTVL.

This chain joins TRBV4-3 and TRBJ2-3, with D tentatively TRBD2 (6 bases). Per germline, CDR1 LGHNA and CDR2 YSLEER. Trimming took off 0 bases at V and 6 bases at J, with 13 bases between the two ends. The CDR3 length is 15 residues. CDR3 sequence (DNA): TGCGCCAGCAGCCAAGATCAAGCGGGTTACGATACGCAGTATTTT. It yields the protein CASSQDQAGYDTQYF.

The chain carries TRBV3-1 (or the pseudogene TRBV3-2) and TRBJ2-3, with D possibly TRBD1 on 5 matching bases. V lost 0 bases, J lost 2 bases, and 15 bases lay in between. The CDR3 totals 17 residues. Germline V CDR1 and CDR2: LGHDT, YNNKEL (reference sequence). The CDR3 loop reads CASSQDPDSRYTDTQYF. In DNA, the CDR3 is TGTGCCAGCAGCCAAGACCCCGACAGCCGTTACACAGATACGCAGTATTTT.

The chain uses TRBV6-5 and TRBJ2-7; D unresolved. This CDR3 comprises 14 residues. Germline V lookup: CDR1 MNHEY, CDR2 SVGAGI. Trimming took 2 bases from V and 3 from J, leaving 11 bases between them. CDR3 nucleotides: TGTGCCAGCAGTTACGACGCTAGATTCTACGAGCAGTACTTC. Its protein is CASSYDARFYEQYF.

The V call is TRBV27, the J call TRBJ2-7; perhaps TRBD1 as D (5 bases). CDR1 MNHEY and CDR2 SMNVEV come from the germline V gene (reference sequence). Trimming left V 5 bases short and J 9 bases short, with 11 bases between. CDR3 length: 11 residues. In nucleotides, the CDR3 is TGTGCCAGCAGTCTGGGGCCGCTGCAGTACTTC. It encodes CASSLGPLQYF.

This clone was counted a single time. The chain has TRBV6-5 and TRBJ2-7, with D possibly matching TRBD2 (6 bases). Germline loops: CDR1 MNHEY, CDR2 SVGAGI. Trimming took 7 bases from V and 5 from J, leaving 15 bases between them. The CDR3 has 13 residues. The CDR3 DNA reads TGTGCCAGCACGCCGTGGGGGACTGACGAGCAGTACTTC. Its protein is CASTPWGTDEQYF.

The CDR3 reads CASSERQRVNGYTF. Written as DNA, the CDR3 is TGTGCCAGCAGTGAACGACAGCGGGTAAATGGCTACACCTTC. This chain links TRBV6-1 with TRBJ1-2; a weak D match, TRBD1 (5 bases). V gave up 2 bases and J gave up 6 bases, with 13 bases separating them. Germline V lookup: CDR1 MNHNS, CDR2 SASEGT. The CDR3 totals 14 residues.

This clone was seen only once. Other DNA sequences in this sample translate to the same CDR3. The J gene is TRBJ1-4, the V gene TRBV7-9, with TRBD1 matching over 10 bases. V trimming: 1 base; J trimming: 8 bases; junction bases outside the gene matches: 4. The CDR3 spans 15 residues. Germline V gene data show CDR1 as SEHNR and CDR2 as FQNEAQ (reference sequence). CDR3 loop: CASSLGDRGREKLFF. The CDR3 region has the DNA TGTGCCAGCAGCTTAGGAGACAGGGGGCGGGAAAAACTGTTTTTT.

The gene calls are TRBV19 and TRBJ2-7; TRBD1 agrees at 10 bases. This CDR3 has 14 residues. V gave up 6 bases and J gave up 4 bases; unmatched junction bases: 6. Germline CDR1 LNHDA, CDR2 SQIVND (reference sequence). The CDR3 sequence: CASRTGTGVYEQYF. In DNA form, the CDR3 reads TGTGCCAGTAGAACCGGGACAGGGGTATACGAGCAGTACTTC.

This sequence joins TRBV5-4 and TRBJ2-7; D call uncertain. V shed 1 base and J shed 1 base, with 9 bases lying between them. Per the germline V gene, CDR1 is SGHNT and CDR2 is YYREEE (reference sequence). The CDR3 covers 14 residues. CDR3: CASSLLSRSYEQYF. In DNA, the CDR3 is TGTGCCAGCAGCTTGCTAAGCAGGTCCTACGAGCAGTACTTC.

The chain recombines TRBV14 with TRBJ1-1, with TRBD1 as a possible D gene (6 bases). This CDR3 spans 14 amino acids. Germline CDR1 SGHDN, CDR2 FVKESK. The V and J ends lost 6 bases and 0 bases respectively, with 11 bases between them. The CDR3 nucleotides are TGTGCCAGCAGTCAACAGGGTATGAACACTGAAGCTTTCTTT. Its translation: CASSQQGMNTEAFF.

This rearrangement joins TRBV18 to TRBJ1-2; 7 nucleotides align to TRBD1. The trim removed 2 bases at V and 6 bases at J, leaving 3 bases unmatched. Per the germline V gene, CDR1 is KGHSH and CDR2 is LQKENI. The CDR3 covers 13 residues. CDR3 sequence (DNA): TGTGCCAGCTCACCAAGGACAGGACATGGCTACACCTTC. This translates into CASSPRTGHGYTF. Variable domain in full (rest from reference TRBV18 and TRBJ1-2): NAGVMQNPRHLVRRRGQEARLRCSPMKGHSHVYWYRQLPEEGLKFMVYLQKENIIDESGMPKERFSAEFPKEGPSILRIQQVVRGDSAAYFCASSPRTGHGYTFGSGTRLTVV.

The chain has TRBV29-1 and TRBJ2-7, with a possible D match to TRBD2 (6 bases). The CDR3 has 13 amino acids. V was clipped by 1 base and J by 3 bases, with 10 bases between them. Germline V lookup: CDR1 SQVTM, CDR2 ANQGSEA. CDR3 sequence reads: CSVEAGTGYEQYF. In DNA, the CDR3 is TGCAGCGTTGAAGCAGGGACTGGCTACGAGCAGTACTTC.

The chain employs TRBV25-1 and TRBJ1-3; tentatively, D is TRBD1 (6 bases). V shed 7 bases and J shed 4 bases, with 8 bases lying between them. The CDR3 is 12 amino acids. Germline V CDR1 and CDR2: MGHDK, SYGVNS. This CDR3 reads CASNGQGNTIYF. The DNA of the CDR3 is TGTGCCAGCAACGGACAGGGAAACACCATATATTTT.

The chain couples TRBV9 to TRBJ2-2; 7 bases fit TRBD2. The junction had 7 bases not matched to a gene; V was cut back by 4 bases and J by 1 base. Germline V gene sequence: CDR1 SGDLS, CDR2 YYNGEE. The CDR3 totals 16 residues. CDR3 in amino acids: CASSPIASGNTGELFF. DNA for the CDR3: TGTGCCAGCAGCCCCATAGCTAGCGGGAACACCGGGGAGCTGTTTTTT.

On this clone: Additional DNA sequences in this sample encode the identical CDR3. The V gene is TRBV4-1, the J gene TRBJ2-7, with 9 positions matching TRBD1. CDR3 length equals 15 residues. J lost 2 bases, V lost 3 bases, and 5 bases had no gene match. CDR1 and CDR2 (germline): MGHRA, YSYEKL. The CDR3 reads CASSHPGQGAYEQYF. The CDR3 DNA is TGCGCCAGCAGCCACCCGGGACAGGGCGCCTACGAGCAGTACTTC.

The chain employs TRBV28 and TRBJ2-7; D perhaps matches TRBD2 (6 bases). V lost 5 bases and J lost 1, with 15 bases in between. Germline V gene sequence: CDR1 MDHEN, CDR2 SYDVKM. The CDR3 runs to 15 residues. The CDR3 region has the DNA TGTGCCAGCAGTCCCTATGGGGGGATGTCCTACGAGCAGTACTTC. Its translation: CASSPYGGMSYEQYF.

This chain links TRBV2 with TRBJ1-3; D is ambiguous. This CDR3 contains 12 residues. CDR1 is SNHLY and CDR2 is FYNNEI in the germline V gene. V lost 5 bases, J lost 4 bases, and 6 bases lay in between. The DNA of the CDR3 is TGTGCCAGCAGTCGCGAGGGAAACACCATATATTTT. It encodes CASSREGNTIYF.